This TCR beta chain originates from a study of blood T cell repertoires in COVID-19. Overall study: The analysed material was cDNA or gDNA that came from T cells, B-cell-depleted T cells, or PBMCs.

Sequencing used immunoSEQ multiplex PCR; TCRdb keeps in-frame clones, though not all of them. The sample gives over 60,000 clones, approximately 83% of which show up once; roughly a tenth is in the top ten. The V gene's germline CDR1 is SEHNR and CDR2 FQNEAQ (reference sequence). The junction had 7 bases not matched to a gene; V was cut back by 5 bases and J by 8 bases. The CDR3 is 16 residues long. The J gene is TRBJ2-1, the V gene TRBV7-9; the match to TRBD2 covers 15 bases. The clonotype originates from a man over 45 with COVID-19, enrolled during active disease. The sample taken for sequencing was peripheral blood. In DNA, the CDR3 is TGTGCCAGCAGCCCGGGACTAGCGGGAGGAGGGGATGAGCAGTTCTTC. Translating it yields CASSPGLAGGGDEQFF.